Listed below are T cell receptor beta chains from one sample, sequenced in a study of blood T cell repertoires in COVID-19. TCRdb's copy holds only in-frame clones and misses some; the assay was immunoSEQ multiplex PCR. The data show roughly 100,000 clones, around 88% seen once. The specimen sequenced was peripheral blood. All receptors derive from a human donor in a cohort sampled during active COVID-19. Each CDR3 is given with its conserved first and last residue. A D gene is named only where the DNA matches it firmly. Only some rows state a clone size, as once, few, many or a class for expanded clones.

>TRBV19|TRBJ1-2|-|15|TRBD1
CASTTRQGATYGYTF
TGTGCCAGCACAACCCGACAGGGGGCTACCTATGGCTACACCTTC
>TRBV7-8|TRBJ1-3|-|16|-
CASSPRILSSGNTIYF
TGTGCCAGCAGCCCGCGGATCCTTAGTTCTGGAAACACCATATATTTT
>TRBV18|TRBJ2-5|-|16|-
CASSPRAPGAGETQYF
TGTGCCAGCTCACCCCGGGCTCCAGGGGCCGGGGAGACCCAGTACTTC
>TRBV4-1|TRBJ2-3|-|17|-
CASSQDNHGMSTDTQYF
TGCGCCAGCAGCCAAGATAATCACGGGATGAGCACAGATACGCAGTATTTT
>TRBV5-1|TRBJ2-7|-|12|-
CASSLTGVEQYF
TGCGCCAGCAGCTTGACGGGGGTCGAGCAGTACTTC
>TRBV7-2|TRBJ2-3|-|17|TRBD2
CASSSRLAGGRLYTQYF
TGTGCCAGCAGCTCTAGACTAGCGGGAGGCCGTTTATATACGCAGTATTTT
>TRBV24-1|TRBJ1-6|-|13|-
CATRGGGNSPLHF
TGTGCCACCAGAGGGGGGGGTAATTCACCCCTCCACTTT
>TRBV4-2|TRBJ2-2|-|17|TRBD1
CASSQDQRTGNTGELFF
TGTGCCAGCAGCCAAGATCAGCGGACAGGGAACACCGGGGAGCTGTTTTTT
>TRBV27|TRBJ2-5|-|15|-
CASGRGLFGQETQYF
TGTGCCAGCGGCAGGGGTCTATTCGGCCAAGAGACCCAGTACTTC
>TRBV5-4|TRBJ2-3|-|15|TRBD1
CASSSGQGKVDTQYF
TGTGCCAGCAGCTCGGGACAGGGTAAGGTAGATACGCAGTATTTT
>TRBV30|TRBJ2-6|once|17|-
CAWIPWQGSSGANVLTF
TGTGCCTGGATACCCTGGCAGGGTAGCTCTGGGGCCAACGTCCTGACTTTC
>TRBV7-2|TRBJ2-3|-|16|TRBD2
CASSLWSGGSTDTQYF
TGTGCCAGCAGCTTATGGAGCGGGGGGAGCACAGATACGCAGTATTTT
>TRBV7-9|TRBJ2-7|-|13|-
CASSLANSYEQYF
TGTGCCAGCAGCTTAGCTAACAGCTACGAGCAGTACTTC
>TRBV4-3|TRBJ2-7|-|15|TRBD2
CASSQGTSGTGEQYF
TGCGCCAGCAGCCAAGGGACTAGCGGGACGGGCGAGCAGTACTTC
>TRBV5-4|TRBJ1-1|-|17|TRBD1
CASSADRGLGLNTEAFF
TGTGCCAGCAGCGCCGACAGGGGGCTTGGGTTAAACACTGAAGCTTTCTTT
>TRBV9|TRBJ1-1|-|12|TRBD1
CASSATGGLAFF
TGTGCCAGCAGCGCCACAGGGGGATTGGCTTTCTTT
>TRBV18|TRBJ2-5|-|11|-
CATEASETQYF
TGTGCCACCGAGGCCAGCGAGACCCAGTACTTC
>TRBV6-4|TRBJ2-1|once|15|TRBD2
CASSRSGGEYNEQFF
TGTGCCAGTTCACGTAGCGGGGGGGAATACAATGAGCAGTTCTTC
>TRBV10-3|TRBJ1-5|-|14|-
CAISGTDSNQPQHF
TGTGCCATCAGTGGGACAGACTCAAATCAGCCCCAGCATTTT
>TRBV7-9|TRBJ1-1|-|17|-
CASSSNLRGTRESEAFF
TGTGCCAGCAGCTCCAACCTGAGGGGTACCCGGGAGTCTGAAGCTTTCTTT
>TRBV4-1|TRBJ2-2|once|15|TRBD2
CASSRRGDGTGELFF
TGCGCCAGCAGCCGGCGGGGGGATGGCACCGGGGAGCTGTTTTTT
>TRBV7-2|TRBJ2-7|-|16|TRBD2
CASSLVLLAGGYEQYF
TGTGCCAGCAGCTTAGTTCTCCTAGCGGGAGGTTACGAGCAGTACTTC
>TRBV5-4|TRBJ1-1|few|13|TRBD1
CASRPGGNTEAFF
TGTGCCAGCAGACCAGGGGGGAACACTGAAGCTTTCTTT
>TRBV5-1|TRBJ1-1|-|14|-
CASSLEFTGSEAFF
TGCGCCAGCAGCTTGGAATTTACCGGGTCTGAAGCTTTCTTT
>TRBV4-1|TRBJ2-1|-|15|TRBD1
CASSQGQGSYNEQFF
TGCGCCAGCAGCCAAGGACAGGGTTCCTACAATGAGCAGTTCTTC
>TRBV11-3|TRBJ1-5|few|18|TRBD1
CASSFPRHRGRSNQPQHF
TGTGCCAGCAGCTTCCCCCGACACAGGGGTCGGAGCAATCAGCCCCAGCATTTT
>TRBV3-1/TRBV3-2|TRBJ2-1|-|11|-
CASGSQNEQFF
TGTGCCAGCGGGAGTCAGAATGAGCAGTTCTTC
>TRBV5-6|TRBJ1-1|medium-sized|15|-
CASSLVPTGNTEAFF
TGTGCCAGCAGCTTGGTCCCGACAGGGAACACTGAAGCTTTCTTT
>TRBV18|TRBJ2-2|-|15|-
CASSPPDRLAEELFF
TGTGCCAGCTCACCACCGGATCGACTTGCGGAGGAGCTGTTTTTT